This is a list of T cell receptor beta chains from one sample in a study of CD8 T cells in Susac syndrome. TCRdb itself ran the immunoSEQ multiplex PCR reads through MiXCR, one entry per CDR3 protein. The sample lists about 430,000 distinct CDR3 sequences, approximately 85% occurring once. The sequencing input was CD8+ T cells from PBMCs. These TCRs come from a human donor with multiple sclerosis. The CDR3 runs from the conserved cysteine through the conserved F or W.

j_gene	v_gene	CDR3aa
TRBJ2-1	TRBV19	CASSIVAALPPYNEQFF
TRBJ2-5	TRBV23-1	CASSRSGGSETQYF
TRBJ2-7	TRBV2	CASSAVERHYEQYF
TRBJ1-2	TRBV2	CASSEVGHYGYTF
TRBJ2-2	TRBV25-1	CASSEWTGMNTGELFF
TRBJ1-1	TRBV10-3	CAISGGDRTNTEAFF
TRBJ2-2	TRBV6-1	CASSPGQGSGELFF
TRBJ2-7	TRBV30	CAWAGTPSYEQYF
TRBJ1-1	TRBV5-1	CASSQGHGNTEAFF
TRBJ1-4	TRBV30	CAWEGEDEKLFF
TRBJ1-2	TRBV4-1	CASSQEGASDGYTF
TRBJ2-4	TRBV6-5	CASSYAADYGWRF
TRBJ2-7	TRBV12-3/TRBV12-4	CASSLIGGGYEQYF
TRBJ2-1	TRBV29-1	CSVDTRGAGFGNEQFF
TRBJ2-6	TRBV4-1	CASSQDGLRGGRANVLTF
TRBJ1-5	TRBV24-1	CATNPRGFPSNQPQHF
TRBJ2-7	TRBV25-1	CASSGRGQSSYEQYF
TRBJ2-1	TRBV5-4	CASSLEDRARGEQFF
TRBJ2-2	TRBV7-9	CASSLDPYGELFF
TRBJ1-3	TRBV3-1	CASSQDIWVGNDEPGNTIYF
TRBJ1-5	TRBV7-9	CASSPTGLNQPQHF
TRBJ2-5	TRBV4-1	CASSHGQGWETQYF
TRBJ2-1	TRBV30	CAWTGVGNLYNEQFF
TRBJ2-7	TRBV27	CASSLFSSSYEQYF
TRBJ2-1	TRBV4-2	CASSQDQGRLAPNEQFF
TRBJ1-1	TRBV4-1	CASSQGAGRGDTEAFF
TRBJ2-1	TRBV20-1	CSATPKVEGWYNEQFF
TRBJ2-1	TRBV7-9	CASSPTQGWNEQFF
TRBJ1-4	TRBV19	CASSTPGRVNEKLFF
TRBJ2-1	TRBV9	CASSVFQSSYNEQFF
TRBJ1-1	TRBV5-1	CASRVGIGAEAFF
TRBJ1-4	TRBV4-1	CASSQDRVTNEKLFF
TRBJ2-7	TRBV4-1	CASSQSAGAYYEQYF
TRBJ1-1	TRBV5-1	CASSLAQGRRTEAFF
TRBJ1-1	TRBV6-1	CASLEGTEAFF
TRBJ1-2	TRBV27	CASSQDRGVFSGYTF
TRBJ2-5	TRBV3-1	CASEAMQETQYF
TRBJ2-7	TRBV29-1	CSGISGSIPYEQYF
TRBJ2-1	TRBV6-1	CASRGDISSYNEQFF
TRBJ1-5	TRBV15	CATSDQMGFNQPQHF
TRBJ2-2	TRBV12-3/TRBV12-4	CASRPGTKNTGELFF
TRBJ2-2	TRBV5-4	CASSPPGTGEAANTGELFF
TRBJ1-1	TRBV30	CAWRGVALNEAFF
TRBJ2-1	TRBV12-3/TRBV12-4	CASSFTASYNEQFF
TRBJ2-7	TRBV5-1	CASSLEGTGGRRSF